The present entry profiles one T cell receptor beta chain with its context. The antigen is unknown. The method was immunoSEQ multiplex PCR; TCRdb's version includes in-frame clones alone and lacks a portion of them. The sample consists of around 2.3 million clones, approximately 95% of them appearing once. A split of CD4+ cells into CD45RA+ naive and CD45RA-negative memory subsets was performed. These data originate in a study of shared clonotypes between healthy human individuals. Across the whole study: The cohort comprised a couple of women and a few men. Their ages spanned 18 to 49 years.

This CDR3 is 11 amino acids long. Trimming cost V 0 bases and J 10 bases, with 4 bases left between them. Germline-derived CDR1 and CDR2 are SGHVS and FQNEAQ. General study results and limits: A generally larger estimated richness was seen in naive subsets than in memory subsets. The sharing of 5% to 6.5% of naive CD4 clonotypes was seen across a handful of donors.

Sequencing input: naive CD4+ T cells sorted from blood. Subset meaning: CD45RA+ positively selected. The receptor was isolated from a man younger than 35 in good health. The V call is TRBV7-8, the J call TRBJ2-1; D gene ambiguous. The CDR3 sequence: CASSLAGEQFF. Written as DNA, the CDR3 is TGTGCCAGCAGCTTAGCGGGGGAGCAGTTCTTC.